Each of the 9 T cell receptor beta chains below was sequenced from the same sample in a study of identical twins. TCRdb re-derived calls from the 5' RACE reads in MiXCR, one entry per CDR3 protein. The top ten clones hold around 3.1% of a sample with some 560,000 distinct CDR3 sequences, 9.5% to 10% of them seen once. These same records also appear under a second study, on yellow fever vaccine responses in identical twins.

The source material was PBMCs. These receptor sequences come from a woman between 18 and 29 years old in good health.

The gene calls are TRBV28 and TRBJ2-2, with 13 nucleotides matching TRBD2. CDR3 length: 17 residues. CDR1 MDHEN and CDR2 SYDVKM come from the germline V gene. V was clipped by 2 bases and J by 7 bases; unmatched bases: 7. The DNA for the CDR3 is TGTGCCAGCAGTTTACGGACTAGCGGGGGCCCAAGCGGGGAGCTGTTTTTT. Its translation: CASSLRTSGGPSGELFF.

This clonotype was seen at least ten times. The chain has TRBV7-2 and TRBJ1-4; TRBD1 agrees at 7 bases. The CDR3 has 12 residues. V was clipped by 3 bases and J by 11 bases; unmatched bases: 3. Germline V CDR1 and CDR2: SGHTA, FQGNSA. The CDR3 spells CASSFDRAKLFF. Written as DNA, the CDR3 is TGTGCCAGCAGCTTCGACAGGGCGAAACTGTTTTTT.

This rearrangement joins TRBV5-1 to TRBJ2-7, with TRBD1 as a possible D gene (5 bases). The V gene lost 1 base and the J gene lost 0 bases, with 14 bases spanning the gap. The CDR3 spans 16 residues. Germline lookup yields CDR1 SGHRS and CDR2 YFSETQ. CDR3 in amino acids: CASSLSGIKGSYEQYF. The CDR3 nucleotides are TGCGCCAGCAGCTTGTCAGGGATTAAGGGCTCCTACGAGCAGTACTTC.

This clonotype turned up a few times. V usage is TRBV7-3 and J usage is TRBJ2-1; D gene unclear. CDR3 length: 14 residues. The V end was cut by 3 bases, the J end by 9 bases, with 15 bases between. Germline loops: CDR1 SGHTA, CDR2 FQGTGA. CDR3: CASSLSGYGSEQFF. The CDR3 DNA is TGTGCCAGCAGCTTGTCGGGCTACGGTAGTGAGCAGTTCTTC.

The gene calls are TRBV16 and TRBJ2-1, with D possibly TRBD1 on 6 matching bases. CDR3 size: 16 residues. Germline assignment: CDR1 KGHSY and CDR2 FQNENV. V was cut by 0 bases and J by 1 base, with 10 bases left in between. The CDR3 sequence is CASSQSGQGSYNEQFF. CDR3 nucleotides: TGTGCCAGCAGCCAATCGGGGCAGGGGTCCTACAATGAGCAGTTCTTC.

This clonotype was seen just once. Compared with germline, one end of the junction differs, possibly owing to a read error. The V and J genes are TRBV7-7 and TRBJ2-2; TRBD2 might be the D (6 bases). Germline V gene data show CDR1 as SSHAT and CDR2 as FNYEAQ (reference sequence). The CDR3 sequence is 16 residues long. CDR3 coding DNA: TGTGCTAGCAGCAAACTCGGAGGGCCGGACACCGGGGAGCTGTTTTTT. It encodes CASSKLGGPDTGELFF.

The chain carries TRBV5-1 and TRBJ1-6; 8 bases fit TRBD1. The CDR3 is made up of 15 amino acids. V trimming: 1 base; J trimming: 5 bases; junction bases outside the gene matches: 2. CDR1 and CDR2 from the germline V gene are SGHRS and YFSETQ. The DNA for the CDR3 is TGCGCCAGCAGCTTGTCAGGGGGCGATAATTCACCCCTCCACTTT. Encoded protein: CASSLSGGDNSPLHF. The complete variable domain, with remaining parts taken from reference TRBV5-1 and TRBJ1-6, reads KAGVTQTPRYLIKTRGQQVTLSCSPISGHRSVSWYQQTPGQGLQFLFEYFSETQRNKGNFPGRFSGRQFSNSRSEMNVSTLELGDSALYLCASSLSGGDNSPLHFGNGTRLTVT.

In its sample, this clonotype was seen many times. This chain joins TRBV28 and TRBJ2-3, with no clear D. V gave up 1 base and J gave up 6 bases, with 17 bases separating them. The CDR3 has 16 amino acids. In germline, CDR1 is MDHEN, CDR2 SYDVKM. The DNA of the CDR3 is TGTGCCAGCAGTTTATTGAGTTTTCGCCTAAAGGATACGCAGTATTTT. Protein product: CASSLLSFRLKDTQYF.

This clonotype was detected only a few times. This rearrangement joins TRBV7-2 to TRBJ2-5; possible D gene TRBD1, 6 bases. Trimming removed 4 bases from V and 0 bases from J, with 9 bases in between. The CDR3 contains 14 residues. The germline V gene has CDR1 SGHTA and CDR2 FQGNSA. As DNA, the CDR3 is TGTGCCAGCAGCTCTGGACAGAACCAAGAGACCCAGTACTTC. Amino acids: CASSSGQNQETQYF. Full variable domain (missing parts from reference TRBV7-2 and TRBJ2-5): GAGVSQSPSNKVTEKGKDVELRCDPISGHTALYWYRQSLGQGLEFLIYFQGNSAPDKSGLPSDRFSAERTGGSVSTLTIQRTQQEDSAVYLCASSSGQNQETQYFGPGTRLLVL.